One sample yielded the 15 T cell receptor beta chains listed below, sequenced in a study of blood T cell repertoires in COVID-19. The method was immunoSEQ multiplex PCR; TCRdb's version includes in-frame clones alone and lacks a portion of them. This sample has around 300,000 clones, with approximately 90% found just once. The sample comprised peripheral blood. Receptor source: a woman in her twenties or thirties with active or convalescent COVID-19.

Remarks on this clone: The same CDR3 is also encoded by other DNA sequences in this sample. The chain carries TRBV5-1 and TRBJ2-1; D is perhaps TRBD2 (6 bases). The V end lost 0 bases, the J end lost 12 bases, and 10 bases lay between the germline ends. The CDR3 runs 12 residues. Per the germline V gene, CDR1 is SGHRS and CDR2 is YFSETQ. CDR3 region: CASSLAGVGQFF. CDR3 nucleotides: TGCGCCAGCAGCTTGGCGGGGGTAGGGCAGTTCTTC.

The table lists this clone with a few counts. The J gene is TRBJ1-5, the V gene TRBV4-2; D may be TRBD1 (6 bases). The V gene lost 3 bases and the J gene lost 0 bases, with 15 bases spanning the gap. The germline gives CDR1 LGHNA, CDR2 YNFKEQ. The length of the CDR3 is 17 residues. The CDR3 sequence is CASSQEDRQNSNQPQHF. Here the CDR3 DNA reads TGTGCCAGCAGCCAGGAGGACAGACAAAATAGCAATCAGCCCCAGCATTTT.

This chain uses TRBV29-1 with TRBJ1-5, with 7 bases aligning to TRBD1. V lost 6 bases, J lost 7 bases, and 9 bases stayed unmatched. The germline V gene encodes CDR1 SQVTM and CDR2 ANQGSEA. This CDR3 comprises 13 residues. Here the CDR3 DNA reads TGCAGCGTCGGGACAGCATGGGGGCAGCCCCAGCATTTT. Protein sequence: CSVGTAWGQPQHF.

The V and J genes are TRBV13 and TRBJ2-7, with D possibly being TRBD1 (5 bases). V lost 3 bases and J 6 bases, leaving 21 bases between the germline ends. This CDR3 comprises 16 residues. Germline V gene lookup returns CDR1 PRHDT and CDR2 FYEKMQ (reference sequence). CDR3 DNA: TGTGCCAGCAGCTTCACTTCGGAAGGGGTCGTTCGCGAGCAGTACTTC. Translated: CASSFTSEGVVREQYF.

V gene TRBV10-3 combines with J gene TRBJ1-6, with unresolved D. The CDR3 has 14 amino acids. V lost 0 bases, J lost 10 bases, and 10 bases lay in between. Germline V gives CDR1 ENHRY, CDR2 SYGVKD. The CDR3 region is CAISESGVESPLHF. CDR3 DNA: TGTGCCATCAGTGAGTCCGGGGTAGAGTCACCCCTCCACTTT.

The V gene is TRBV12-3 or TRBV12-4, the J gene TRBJ2-7, with 10 bases identical to TRBD1. This CDR3 has 13 residues. Trimming cost V 5 bases and J 12 bases; bases outside gene matches: 10. CDR3 protein: CASSLRGQGLRYF. The CDR3 DNA reads as TGTGCCAGCAGTCTAAGGGGACAGGGGTTAAGGTACTTC.

The chain uses TRBV19 and TRBJ1-1; D is ambiguous. CDR1 LNHDA and CDR2 SQIVND come from the germline V gene (reference sequence). CDR3 length: 13 residues. V was shortened by 7 bases and J by 1 base, with 10 bases between the two germline ends. CDR3 residues: CASTHRRNTEAFF. The CDR3 DNA is TGTGCCAGTACCCACAGAAGGAACACTGAAGCTTTCTTT.

J is TRBJ2-7 and V is TRBV23-1; D is unclear. TRBV23-1 has ORF status, its function being uncertain. The CDR3 contains 14 residues. V was pared by 3 bases and J by 6 bases, with 15 bases between. CDR3 protein: CASSHFCGRGEQYF. The DNA for the CDR3 is TGCGCCAGCAGTCATTTTTGCGGCCGCGGCGAGCAGTACTTC.

V and J are TRBV10-3 and TRBJ2-7; TRBD2 agrees at 7 bases. CDR3 length: 14 amino acids. V lost 11 bases and J lost 3; bases outside the gene matches: 13. Germline lookup yields CDR1 ENHRY and CDR2 SYGVKD. The chain's CDR3 is CAAGRREEGYEQYF. The CDR3 DNA reads as TGTGCCGCAGGTAGACGGGAGGAAGGCTACGAGCAGTACTTC.

This sequence joins TRBV9 and TRBJ1-5, with D tentatively TRBD1 (5 bases). The ends were cut back, 5 bases at V and 0 bases at J, with 9 bases in the middle. The CDR3 has 14 amino acids. Germline CDR1 SGDLS, CDR2 YYNGEE. The CDR3 loop reads CASSQGNSNQPQHF. CDR3 sequence (DNA): TGTGCCAGCAGTCAGGGCAATAGCAATCAGCCCCAGCATTTT.

The rearrangement uses TRBV6-2 or TRBV6-3 and TRBJ1-2; no reliable D call. The CDR3 contains 15 residues. Germline CDR1 and CDR2: MNHEY and SVGEGT. V lost 0 bases, J lost 8 bases, and 16 bases lay in between. The CDR3 region is CASSYSSSIRGGYTF. The CDR3 DNA sequence: TGTGCCAGCAGTTACTCCTCCTCTATCCGGGGAGGCTACACCTTC.

The chain links TRBV7-3 to TRBJ1-2, with D possibly TRBD1 on 6 matching bases. Looked up from germline, CDR1 is SGHTA and CDR2 is FQGTGA. Trimming removed 2 bases at V and 0 bases at J, with 16 bases between. The CDR3 is 17 amino acids. The CDR3 coding sequence is TGTGCCAGCAGCTTAGGGGGACAAAGTGAAGCTAACTATGGCTACACCTTC. It encodes CASSLGGQSEANYGYTF.

The CDR3 bases are TGTGCCAGCAGTTCGCGACTAGCGGGGTCTGGGGAGCAGTTCTTC. Its translation: CASSSRLAGSGEQFF. The chain employs TRBV6-2 or TRBV6-3 and TRBJ2-1, with 11 bases that match TRBD2. The trim removed 4 bases at V and 10 bases at J, leaving 9 bases unmatched. CDR1 and CDR2 from the germline V gene are MNHEY and SVGEGT. The CDR3 runs to 15 residues.

The CDR3 protein is CASSQAYQETQYF. CDR3 nucleotide sequence: TGCGCCAGCAGCCAAGCGTACCAAGAGACCCAGTACTTC. The rearrangement joins TRBV4-1 to TRBJ2-5; D is uncertain. V lost 1 base to trimming and J lost 0 bases, with 3 bases between them. The CDR3 spans 13 residues. Per the germline V gene, CDR1 is MGHRA and CDR2 is YSYEKL.

This rearrangement joins TRBV14 to TRBJ2-2, with 9 nucleotides matching TRBD1. The CDR3 is made up of 17 amino acids. The germline gives CDR1 SGHDN, CDR2 FVKESK. The junction had 11 bases not matched to a gene; V was cut back by 5 bases and J by 4 bases. Written as DNA, the CDR3 is TGTGCCAGCAGCTCAGACAGGGGGAGATTAGGCACCGGGGAGCTGTTTTTT. Translation: CASSSDRGRLGTGELFF. Full variable domain (remainder filled in from reference TRBV14 and TRBJ2-2): EAGVTQFPSHSVIEKGQTVTLRCDPISGHDNLYWYRRVMGKEIKFLLHFVKESKQDESGMPNNRFLAERTGGTYSTLKVQPAELEDSGVYFCASSSDRGRLGTGELFFGEGSRLTVL.